This T cell receptor (beta chain) was profiled in a study of CD8 T cells in ankylosing spondylitis (dated by TCRdb to the late 2010s). Regarding the research as a whole: The study set out to find disease-linked TCR variants by profiling T cell receptor beta repertoires in ankylosing spondylitis patients and healthy donors. In total, the full study cohort was made up of 108 healthy donors and about two dozen ankylosing spondylitis patients. Peripheral blood was sampled, and synovial fluid was additionally collected from ankylosing spondylitis patients.

General study outcomes and caveats: According to the report, matched synovial fluid samples from ankylosing spondylitis patients were significantly enriched for the disease-linked clones. A CD8+ phenotype was shown by the disease-linked clones, which were found at relatively low frequencies in peripheral blood. Blood from ankylosing spondylitis patients appeared to be characterized by a TCR beta motif made up of several highly homologous amino acid variants. Some motif variants had previously been reported in the synovial fluid and blood of reactive arthritis patients, which suggests shared mechanisms of disease initiation.

Concerning this clonotype itself: Its target antigen remains unknown. No per-base quality is available; no much larger clone lies one base away.

The sequencer was an Illumina HiSeq 2500. Quantitative 5'-RACE with molecular barcodes was the method used to prepare the TCR beta libraries. On the study's bioinformatics: A new computational method based on a probabilistic model of VDJ rearrangement was used to identify disease-linked TCR variants. TCRdb ran its own pipeline on the public reads, namely fastp trimming at Q25 and MiXCR clone calling, and kept in-frame beta chains. Each CDR3 protein gets just one entry, which takes the most common genes and DNA from the rows behind it. V and J calls and clone size were set by TCRdb, not the authors. Counted in this sample were over 450,000 distinct CDR3 sequences; approximately 11% of them appeared once. In total, the top ten clones hold nearly 7% of the sample. Based on the germline V gene (reference sequence), the CDR1 and CDR2 sequences are SEHNR and FQNEAQ. Trimming leaves V shorter by 0 bases and J shorter by 6 bases, with the junction holding 6 bases beyond the gene matches. There are 15 amino acids in the CDR3, from cysteine to phenylalanine inclusive. The only DNA kept is the CDR3, 45 bases in frame from the first base.

The receptor chain draws on TRBV7-9 and TRBJ1-2; 8 junctional bases match TRBD1. Sequencing was carried out using blood, either unsorted or a sorted T cell fraction (not recorded which). The clonotype comes from a male donor with ankylosing spondylitis. The DNA sequence is TGTGCCAGCAGCTTAGCCTACAGGGGGAAGGATGGCTACACCTTC. It translates as CASSLAYRGKDGYTF.